This record looks at one T cell receptor (beta chain) sequence and its context. What it binds is unknown. Measured with immunoSEQ multiplex PCR; TCRdb has only the in-frame clones, and not every one. Here the sample spans approximately 28,000 clones, approximately 91% being singletons. This sample stems from a study of T cells in localized non-small cell lung cancer. Findings and caveats of the study: Clonality of T cells reached its maximum in uninvolved adjacent lung, surpassing tumor.

Trimming removed 5 bases from V and 1 base from J; junction bases left unmatched: 15. This CDR3 is 19 amino acids long. Germline V lookup: CDR1 SGHTA, CDR2 FQGNSA. This chain joins TRBV7-2 and TRBJ2-3; 10 nucleotides line up with TRBD2. The material sequenced was peripheral blood mononuclear cells, taken before any cancer treatment. The clonotype was recovered from a woman aged 40 to 75 with stage III lung adenocarcinoma. CDR3 loop: CASSEVTSGAPWGTDTQYF. In DNA, the CDR3 is TGTGCCAGCAGCGAAGTTACTAGCGGGGCTCCCTGGGGCACAGATACGCAGTATTTT. The whole variable domain, filled in from reference TRBV7-2 and TRBJ2-3, reads GAGVSQSPSNKVTEKGKDVELRCDPISGHTALYWYRQSLGQGLEFLIYFQGNSAPDKSGLPSDRFSAERTGGSVSTLTIQRTQQEDSAVYLCASSEVTSGAPWGTDTQYFGPGTRLTVL.